The 3 T cell receptor beta chains in this list originate from one sample, sequenced in a study of sequential checkpoint blockade in melanoma. TCRdb's copy holds only in-frame clones and misses some; the assay was immunoSEQ multiplex PCR. This table has 20,000 to 25,000 clones, roughly four fifths appearing once. Treatment meaning: randomized to nivolumab then ipilimumab (arm A) or the reverse (arm B). Here the sequenced sample was CD8+ T cells sorted from blood (inferred from file names), taken from a patient given nivolumab and ipilimumab in sequence. The receptors were sampled from a human donor with melanoma.

The rearrangement links TRBV7-2 to TRBJ2-3; D may be TRBD1 (6 bases). CDR1 and CDR2 from the germline V gene are SGHTA and FQGNSA. The CDR3 sequence is 15 residues long. The V end lost 4 bases, the J end lost 2 bases, and 13 bases lay between the germline ends. The CDR3 coding sequence is TGTGCCAGCAGCTCGACAGGTGTCAACACAGATACGCAGTATTTT. Residues: CASSSTGVNTDTQYF.

The genes are TRBV15 and TRBJ2-5, with 11 bases matching TRBD2. The germline CDR1 and CDR2 sequences are LNHNV and YYDKDF (reference sequence). This CDR3 has 15 amino acids. J gave up 3 bases and V 5 bases, and 5 bases lay outside the gene matches. CDR3 in DNA: TGTGCCACCAGCTTCACTAGCGGGAGAGAAGAGACCCAGTACTTC. Residues: CATSFTSGREETQYF.

This clone was counted once. V usage is TRBV5-6 and J usage is TRBJ1-2; tentatively, D is TRBD1 (6 bases). CDR1 and CDR2 from the germline V gene are SGHDT and YYEEEE. The CDR3 totals 15 residues. V lost 2 bases, J lost 4 bases, and 15 bases lay in between. The CDR3 protein is CASSFDTGTFYGYTF. In DNA, the CDR3 is TGTGCCAGCAGCTTCGATACCGGGACATTCTATGGCTACACCTTC. Complete variable domain (other parts from reference TRBV5-6 and TRBJ1-2): DAGVTQSPTHLIKTRGQQVTLRCSPKSGHDTVSWYQQALGQGPQFIFQYYEEEERQRGNFPDRFSGHQFPNYSSELNVNALLLGDSALYLCASSFDTGTFYGYTFGSGTRLTVV.